This TCR beta chain was captured in a study of beta chain features in type 1 diabetes. Reverse transcribing all isolated RNA meant expressed TCRB transcripts were sequenced. Clones were read by immunoSEQ multiplex PCR, and TCRdb kept only the in-frame ones, dropping some. This sample has 250,000 or so clones; around 65% occur once, and the top ten carry around 0.05%. As for this clone: As yet, its antigen is unknown.

The germline CDR1 and CDR2 sequences are GTSNPN and SVGIG (reference sequence). CDR3 size: 13 residues. V lost 2 bases and J lost 4, with 9 bases in between. It was via CD45RO/CCR7/CD25/CD127/CD95/CD27 that CD4+ naive, central memory, regulatory and stem cell-like memory cells were sorted. Whole-study results and caveats: PCR, the amplification step, might favor shorter templates, equally in patients and controls.

This TCR was sampled from a man aged 25 to 45 in good health. The chain recombines TRBV30 with TRBJ1-5; the D is unclear. Sequencing was carried out using naive CD4+ T cells from blood. The CDR3 DNA reads TGTGCCTGGAGTCACGGGTTGAATCAGCCCCAGCATTTT. Translating it yields CAWSHGLNQPQHF. Full variable domain (rest looked up from reference TRBV30 and TRBJ1-5): SQTIHQWPATLVQPVGSPLSLECTVEGTSNPNLYWYRQAAGRGLQLLFYSVGIGQISSEVPQNLSASRPQDRQFILSSKKLLLSDSGFYLCAWSHGLNQPQHFGDGTRLSIL.